The next 20 T cell receptor beta chains were all read from a single sample in a study of T cells in tumors after PD-1 blockade. Sequencing was performed with immunoSEQ multiplex PCR; in TCRdb, only in-frame clones are kept and a portion is missing. The sample has about 33,000 clones; roughly 78% are singletons. Sample: PBMCs, taken before anti-PD-1 treatment. The source of these receptors is a human donor with basal cell carcinoma.

In nucleotides, the CDR3 is TGTGCCAGAAGCCCAAGATCAAGGGACAGGGGAGATGGCTACACCTTC. The encoded protein is CARSPRSRDRGDGYTF. V usage is TRBV5-3 and J usage is TRBJ1-2, with 10 positions matching TRBD1. TRBV5-3 carries the ORF label, with uncertain function. The CDR3 is 16 residues long. The V segment lost 4 bases and the J segment 6 bases; nucleotides outside the gene matches: 12.

This clone was detected a few times. The genes are TRBV9 and TRBJ2-3, with D tentatively TRBD1 (7 bases). V was clipped by 0 bases and J by 0 bases, with 11 bases between them. This CDR3 has 16 residues. Germline values: CDR1 SGDLS, CDR2 YYNGEE. CDR3 in amino acids: CASSVAEGASTDTQYF. The CDR3 DNA sequence: TGTGCCAGCAGCGTAGCGGAGGGGGCCAGCACAGATACGCAGTATTTT.

This clone was seen a handful of times. The rearrangement joins TRBV7-8 to TRBJ1-5, with a possible D match to TRBD1 (5 bases). This CDR3 spans 16 amino acids. Germline CDR1 and CDR2: SGHVS and FQNEAQ. The V end lost 1 base, the J end lost 5 bases, and 15 bases lay between the germline ends. The CDR3: CASSLVGTGLDQPQHF. CDR3 nucleotides: TGTGCCAGCAGCTTAGTAGGAACAGGTTTGGATCAGCCCCAGCATTTT.

This chain joins TRBV19 and TRBJ1-5; perhaps TRBD1 as D (6 bases). The CDR3 is 13 residues long. Trimming took 3 bases from V and 7 from J, leaving 10 bases between them. Germline loops: CDR1 LNHDA, CDR2 SQIVND (reference sequence). Written as DNA, the CDR3 is TGTGCCAGTAGTATCCCAGGGGAACAGCCCCAGCATTTT. It encodes CASSIPGEQPQHF.

The chain carries TRBV5-1 and TRBJ1-1, with D possibly matching TRBD1 (5 bases). The CDR3 has 12 residues. The germline V gene encodes CDR1 SGHRS and CDR2 YFSETQ. The V end was cut by 7 bases, the J end by 3 bases, with 10 bases between. CDR3 in amino acids: CASGMTDTEAFF. As DNA, the CDR3 is TGCGCCAGCGGAATGACAGACACTGAAGCTTTCTTT.

This clone is medium-sized (0.01 to 0.1%). J is TRBJ1-1 and V is TRBV29-1; D is undetermined. Germline-derived CDR1 and CDR2 are SQVTM and ANQGSEA. The length of the CDR3 is 11 residues. Written as DNA, the CDR3 is TGCAGTGGCTCGGGGAGGACTGAAGCTTTCTTT. Translating gives CSGSGRTEAFF. Using reference TRBV29-1 and TRBJ1-1 for the parts outside the CDR3, the full variable domain is SAVISQKPSRDICQRGTSLTIQCQVDSQVTMMFWYRQQPGQSLTLIATANQGSEATYESGFVIDKFPISRPNLTFSTLTVSNMSPEDSSIYLCSGSGRTEAFFGQGTRLTVV.

The chain has TRBV7-2 and TRBJ2-3, with D uncertain. Per germline, CDR1 SGHTA and CDR2 FQGNSA. V was clipped by 3 bases and J by 0 bases, with 7 bases between them. The CDR3 totals 14 residues. The CDR3 DNA sequence: TGTGCCAGCAGCTTTAAAGCTAGCACAGATACGCAGTATTTT. Its protein product is CASSFKASTDTQYF.

The gene calls are TRBV2 and TRBJ2-5; D might be TRBD2 (6 bases). Germline V CDR1 and CDR2: SNHLY, FYNNEI. CDR3 length equals 15 residues. Trimming cost V 6 bases and J 4 bases, with 18 bases left between them. The CDR3, as DNA: TGTGCCAGCAGGTGGGGTCGCGGGGTCGGAGAGACCCAGTACTTC. Encoded protein: CASRWGRGVGETQYF.

This clone was seen more than once but under ten times. The J gene is TRBJ1-6, the V gene TRBV5-4; 7 nucleotides line up with TRBD1. CDR1 is SGHNT and CDR2 is YYREEE in the germline V gene (reference sequence). This CDR3 region has 16 residues. With V trimmed by 4 bases and J by 10 bases, 14 bases remained unmatched. The DNA for the CDR3 is TGTGCCAGCAGCGTGCTTGAGAGACAGGGAAACTCACCCCTCCACTTT. Translation: CASSVLERQGNSPLHF.

This chain connects TRBV19 to TRBJ2-2, with D possibly being TRBD1 (5 bases). V lost 9 bases to trimming and J lost 5 bases, with 16 bases between them. Per the germline V gene, CDR1 is LNHDA and CDR2 is SQIVND (reference sequence). CDR3 length: 14 residues. The CDR3 coding sequence is TGTGCCAGCAAAAGGGAAAAGGGGACCGGGGAGCTGTTTTTT. Encoded protein: CASKREKGTGELFF.

The CDR3 loop is CASRPGGTHYGYTF. The DNA for the CDR3 is TGTGCCAGCAGGCCGGGGGGTACTCACTATGGCTACACCTTC. This chain joins TRBV28 and TRBJ1-2, with TRBD1 as a possible D gene (5 bases). Germline V gives CDR1 MDHEN, CDR2 SYDVKM. The CDR3 contains 14 residues. V was clipped by 6 bases and J by 3 bases, with 14 bases between them.

The chain recombines TRBV5-1 with TRBJ2-2; D ambiguous. V was clipped by 4 bases and J by 1 base, with 11 bases between them. CDR1 is SGHRS, CDR2 YFSETQ, per germline. CDR3 length: 15 residues. The chain's CDR3 is CASSMTEKNTGELFF. CDR3 nucleotides: TGCGCCAGCAGCATGACGGAAAAGAACACCGGGGAGCTGTTTTTT.

The chain couples TRBV7-3 to TRBJ2-3, with TRBD2 matching over 7 bases. The CDR3 contains 14 residues. V lost 5 bases and J lost 0; bases outside the gene matches: 2. Per the germline V gene, CDR1 is SGHTA and CDR2 is FQGTGA. CDR3 sequence (DNA): TGTGCCAGCAGCACGGGGGGAAGCACAGATACGCAGTATTTT. Protein product: CASSTGGSTDTQYF. The complete variable domain, with remaining parts taken from reference TRBV7-3 and TRBJ2-3, reads GAGVSQTPSNKVTEKGKYVELRCDPISGHTALYWYRQSLGQGPEFLIYFQGTGAADDSGLPNDRFFAVRPEGSVSTLKIQRTERGDSAVYLCASSTGGSTDTQYFGPGTRLTVL.

This chain links TRBV29-1 with TRBJ2-2; D is possibly TRBD1 (6 bases). The CDR3 is 12 amino acids. The V gene's germline CDR1 is SQVTM and CDR2 ANQGSEA. V lost 7 bases and J lost 7, with 13 bases in between. For the CDR3, the DNA is TGCAGCGCCGCCAGGGGCAACGGGGAGCTGTTTTTT. It translates to CSAARGNGELFF.

There are a few counts of this clone. J is TRBJ1-1 and V is TRBV6-1; no clear D. The CDR3 is made up of 14 amino acids. V was cut by 2 bases and J by 1 base, with 8 bases left in between. Germline V lookup: CDR1 MNHNS, CDR2 SASEGT. The CDR3 nucleotides are TGTGCCAGCAGTGAACCCAGGAGGAACACTGAAGCTTTCTTT. As protein: CASSEPRRNTEAFF.

The CDR3 loop is CASSPGIAGYEKLFF. CDR3 bases: TGTGCCAGCAGCCCCGGAATAGCGGGGTACGAAAAACTGTTTTTT. The gene calls are TRBV14 and TRBJ1-4; D not certain. Trimming pared 4 bases from V and 8 bases from J, leaving 17 bases between. The CDR3 length is 15 residues. Germline lookup yields CDR1 SGHDN and CDR2 FVKESK.

The chain combines TRBV28 with TRBJ1-2; 11 positions match TRBD1. The J segment lost 8 bases and the V segment lost 7 bases, leaving 12 bases of the junction unmatched. The V gene's germline CDR1 is MDHEN and CDR2 SYDVKM. The CDR3 consists of 15 residues. CDR3 coding DNA: TGTGCCAGCAACGCGCCCGGGACAGGGGGTTACGGCTACACCTTC. This codes for CASNAPGTGGYGYTF.

The chain uses TRBV19 and TRBJ2-6; no clear D. The ends were cut back, 8 bases at V and 0 bases at J, with 14 bases in the middle. Germline assignment: CDR1 LNHDA and CDR2 SQIVND (reference sequence). The CDR3 sequence is 16 residues long. This CDR3 is CASFSTSYSGANVLTF. In DNA form, the CDR3 reads TGTGCCAGTTTTTCGACCTCTTACTCTGGGGCCAACGTCCTGACTTTC. The whole variable domain, filled in from reference TRBV19 and TRBJ2-6, reads DGGITQSPKYLFRKEGQNVTLSCEQNLNHDAMYWYRQDPGQGLRLIYYSQIVNDFQKGDIAEGYSVSREKKESFPLTVTSAQKNPTAFYLCASFSTSYSGANVLTFGAGSRLTVL.

In DNA form, the CDR3 reads TGTGCCAGCAGCTTAACAGGGACTAGCGGAAGGGATGAGCAGTTCTTC. Protein sequence: CASSLTGTSGRDEQFF. J is TRBJ2-1 and V is TRBV7-3, with 11 positions matching TRBD2. The CDR3 sequence is 16 residues long. Trimming at V came to 0 bases and at J to 8 bases, leaving 6 bases not matched to a gene. Per germline, CDR1 SGHTA and CDR2 FQGTGA.

The chain links TRBV7-2 to TRBJ2-2; D not resolved. CDR3 length: 13 amino acids. Per the germline V gene, CDR1 is SGHTA and CDR2 is FQGNSA. The V end was cut by 4 bases, the J end by 7 bases, with 10 bases between. This chain's CDR3 is CASSSLGLGELFF. In nucleotides, the CDR3 is TGTGCCAGCAGCTCCCTCGGGCTCGGGGAGCTGTTTTTT.